These 17 T cell receptor beta chains originate from one sample sequenced in a study of cytomegalovirus exposure and HLA in healthy donors. The PCR employed 60 Vbeta primers together with 13 Jbeta primers. Some clones are missing from TCRdb's copy, which holds only in-frame ones; the method was immunoSEQ multiplex PCR. Of some 98,000 clones detected, around 9.6% appear once; the ten largest clones hold 5.1%. Sequencing input: PBMCs. Receptors were obtained from a man in his forties or fifties in good health and CMV-seropositive.

This clone showed up just a few times. V and J are TRBV7-2 and TRBJ1-4, with 7 bases aligning to TRBD1. The CDR3 contains 16 residues. Germline V lookup: CDR1 SGHTA, CDR2 FQGNSA. Trimming cost V 5 bases and J 7 bases; bases outside gene matches: 13. DNA for the CDR3: TGTGCCAGCAGCCCCGACCAGACAGGGTGGAGTGAAAAACTGTTTTTT. Translating it yields CASSPDQTGWSEKLFF.

This sequence joins TRBV6-1 and TRBJ2-3; no firm D call. The V end was cut by 10 bases, the J end by 1 base, with 12 bases between. Germline assignment: CDR1 MNHNS and CDR2 SASEGT. The CDR3 length is 13 residues. CDR3 in DNA: TGTGCCATCCTAGGTCGCGGCACAGATACGCAGTATTTT. Its protein product is CAILGRGTDTQYF.

The chain employs TRBV2 and TRBJ2-5, with 15 bases identical to TRBD2. The V gene end was trimmed by 6 bases and the J gene end by 4 bases; junction bases not matched to a gene: 3. The CDR3 has 15 residues. CDR1 and CDR2 from the germline V gene are SNHLY and FYNNEI. This chain's CDR3 is CASRGLAGGGETQYF. CDR3 coding DNA: TGTGCCAGCAGGGGACTAGCGGGAGGAGGAGAGACCCAGTACTTC.

This clone was counted only a few times. Other nucleotide sequences in the sample specify the same CDR3. The V and J genes are TRBV4-2 and TRBJ2-3; 8 nucleotides match TRBD2. The germline V gene encodes CDR1 LGHNA and CDR2 YNFKEQ. V lost 1 base, J lost 3 bases, and 6 bases stayed unmatched. The CDR3 is made up of 16 amino acids. The CDR3 spells CASSQVSGRETDTQYF. CDR3 in DNA: TGTGCCAGCAGCCAAGTAAGCGGGAGAGAGACAGATACGCAGTATTTT.

This clone was seen a few times. The chain couples TRBV27 to TRBJ2-3, with D possibly TRBD1 on 5 matching bases. The CDR3 runs to 14 residues. Trimming left V 6 bases short and J 6 bases short, with 16 bases between. Germline V gene data show CDR1 as MNHEY and CDR2 as SMNVEV (reference sequence). The DNA for the CDR3 is TGTGCCAGCAGCACTAACAGGAAAAGGGATACGCAGTATTTT. It translates to CASSTNRKRDTQYF.

This clone was found a few times. This sequence joins TRBV10-3 and TRBJ2-7; D remains unclear. The CDR3 length is 11 residues. Germline lookup yields CDR1 ENHRY and CDR2 SYGVKD. The CDR3 here is CAIVSGVRQYF. In DNA, the CDR3 is TGTGCTATTGTTTCCGGTGTAAGGCAGTACTTC.

This chain connects TRBV4-1 to TRBJ2-7; possibly TRBD2 for D (6 bases). V lost 1 base, J lost 4 bases, and 17 bases lay in between. The CDR3 length is 16 residues. Looked up from germline, CDR1 is MGHRA and CDR2 is YSYEKL. The CDR3 loop is CASSQVELGSGYEQYF. The CDR3 DNA is TGCGCCAGCAGCCAAGTTGAACTCGGGAGCGGGTACGAGCAGTACTTC.

CDR3 residues: CASKLTGGNTEAFF. The DNA for the CDR3 is TGTGCCAGCAAACTGACAGGGGGCAACACTGAAGCTTTCTTT. J is TRBJ1-1 and V is TRBV6-5, with 10 bases aligning to TRBD1. J gave up 2 bases and V 7 bases, and 4 bases lay outside the gene matches. CDR1 is MNHEY, CDR2 SVGAGI, per germline. The CDR3 is 14 amino acids.

This clone has only a few counts. The genes are TRBV11-3 and TRBJ2-7; tentatively, D is TRBD1 (5 bases). From germline, CDR1 is SGHNT and CDR2 YENEEA. The CDR3 spans 13 residues. Trimming took 4 bases from V and 6 from J, leaving 13 bases between them. The CDR3 here is CASSSSRVGEQYF. Written as DNA, the CDR3 is TGTGCCAGCAGCTCGAGCAGGGTGGGCGAGCAGTACTTC.

This clone was found a few times. The chain has TRBV7-9 and TRBJ2-7; 9 positions agree with TRBD2. Losses at the gene ends were 5 bases for V and 6 bases for J; bases not matched to a gene: 11. CDR3 length equals 15 residues. Germline loops: CDR1 SEHNR, CDR2 FQNEAQ (reference sequence). The CDR3 sequence is CASSRAQGSGGEQYF. CDR3 sequence (DNA): TGTGCCAGCAGCCGCGCTCAGGGTAGCGGGGGCGAGCAGTACTTC.

V gene TRBV18 combines with J gene TRBJ2-1; weak D call: TRBD2 (5 bases). The CDR3 runs 16 residues. The V end was cut by 6 bases, the J end by 8 bases, with 23 bases between. Germline V gene sequence: CDR1 KGHSH, CDR2 LQKENI. CDR3 in amino acids: CASSQLTSSIVHEQFF. In nucleotides, the CDR3 is TGTGCCAGCTCCCAACTTACTAGTTCAATCGTCCATGAGCAGTTCTTC.

This clone was detected many times. The gene calls are TRBV28 and TRBJ1-1; a possible D gene is TRBD1 (6 bases). Germline V CDR1 and CDR2: MDHEN, SYDVKM. The CDR3 runs 15 residues. V gave up 4 bases and J gave up 0 bases, with 12 bases separating them. CDR3 region: CASSSLQGMNTEAFF. The CDR3 region has the DNA TGTGCCAGCAGTTCCCTACAGGGTATGAACACTGAAGCTTTCTTT.

The chain is built from TRBV27 and TRBJ1-4; D is unresolved. The germline CDR1 and CDR2 sequences are MNHEY and SMNVEV (reference sequence). The CDR3 contains 14 residues. Trimming shortened V by 5 bases and J by 7 bases, and 14 bases separated the two germline ends. CDR3 amino acids: CASSSGLIGEKLFF. In nucleotides, the CDR3 is TGTGCCAGCAGTAGTGGGCTAATTGGTGAAAAACTGTTTTTT. The full variable domain, with the rest looked up from reference TRBV27 and TRBJ1-4, is EAQVTQNPRYLITVTGKKLTVTCSQNMNHEYMSWYRQDPGLGLRQIYYSMNVEVTDKGDVPEGYKVSRKEKRNFPLILESPSPNQTSLYFCASSSGLIGEKLFFGSGTQLSVL.

This clone was detected only a few times. This chain joins TRBV2 and TRBJ2-2, with 9 bases that match TRBD1. The CDR3 spans 14 residues. Germline V gene lookup returns CDR1 SNHLY and CDR2 FYNNEI. V was clipped by 6 bases and J by 1 base; unmatched bases: 0. The chain's CDR3 is CASRGQGNTGELFF. DNA of the CDR3: TGTGCCAGCAGGGGACAGGGGAACACCGGGGAGCTGTTTTTT.

CDR3 nucleotides: TGTGCCAGCAGCTTTCGGACAGGCTCCTACGAGCAGTACTTC. Amino acid sequence: CASSFRTGSYEQYF. The V gene is TRBV7-2, the J gene TRBJ2-7; 7 nucleotides agree with TRBD1. CDR3 length equals 14 residues. The ends lost 3 bases at V and 0 bases at J; junction bases unmatched: 2. Germline CDR1 reads SGHTA; CDR2 reads FQGNSA.

This clone was found a few times. CDR3 DNA: TGTGCCAGCAGCCTTACCTTTTCCGGACAGGGGGAAGGGCCCCAGCATTTT. It specifies CASSLTFSGQGEGPQHF. The chain uses TRBV28 and TRBJ1-5, with 10 nucleotides matching TRBD1. CDR3 length: 17 residues. The junction had 17 bases not matched to a gene; V was cut back by 6 bases and J by 9 bases. The V gene's germline CDR1 is MDHEN and CDR2 SYDVKM.

The V and J genes are TRBV10-3 and TRBJ2-5; D possibly corresponds to TRBD2 (5 bases). The CDR3 contains 14 residues. Germline V gives CDR1 ENHRY, CDR2 SYGVKD. Deletions cut 4 bases from V and 2 bases from J, with 11 bases between. In nucleotides, the CDR3 is TGTGCCATCAGTGGACAAACTAGGCAAGAGACCCAGTACTTC. Residues: CAISGQTRQETQYF.